Listed below are T cell receptor beta chains from one sample, sequenced in a study of shared clonotypes between healthy human individuals. Repertoires were generated with immunoSEQ multiplex PCR, while TCRdb's copy carries only in-frame clones and drops some. The sample lists around 2,000,000 clones, approximately 95% occurring once. The sample consisted of naive CD4+ T cells sorted from blood. These receptor sequences come from a man aged 18 to 30 in good health. Each CDR3 is given with its conserved first and last residue. A D gene is named only where the DNA matches it firmly. A row's size may be missing; if present it is once, few, many or a size class.

>13|TRBV30|TRBJ1-4|once|NA
TGTGCCTGGAGTAAAGGGATTCGAGAAAAACTGTTTTTT
CAWSKGIREKLFF
>12|TRBV18|TRBJ2-5|once|NA
TGTGCCAGCTCCATGTACCAAGAGACCCAGTACTTC
CASSMYQETQYF
>11|TRBV5-6|TRBJ1-1|NA|NA
TGTGCCAGCAGCTTGGCCATCGAAGCTTTCTTT
CASSLAIEAFF
>14|TRBV5-4|TRBJ2-5|NA|NA
TGTGCCAGCAGCGCACAGGGTTTGGGTGAGACCCAGTACTTC
CASSAQGLGETQYF
>14|TRBV30|TRBJ1-1|NA|TRBD1
TGTGCCTGGAGTGGACAGGGAGAGGGAACTGAAGCTTTCTTT
CAWSGQGEGTEAFF
>14|TRBV7-9|TRBJ1-4|NA|TRBD1
TGTGCCAGCAGCCAAACAGGGGTTGGGGAAAAACTGTTTTTT
CASSQTGVGEKLFF
>15|TRBV6-1|TRBJ1-2|once|TRBD1
TGTGCCAGCAAAAGGGACAGGGGTTTTGAGGCTGGCTACACCTTC
CASKRDRGFEAGYTF
>11|TRBV20-1|TRBJ2-7|NA|NA
TGCAGTGCTAGAACCCCCTACGAGCAGTACTTC
CSARTPYEQYF
>15|TRBV6-5|TRBJ2-2|NA|TRBD1
TGTGCCAGCAGTCCACGACAGGGGAGCACCGGGGAGCTGTTTTTT
CASSPRQGSTGELFF
>16|TRBV4-1|TRBJ1-4|NA|NA
TGCGCCAGCAGCCAAGTTATATTCATATGGAATGAAAAACTGTTTTTT
CASSQVIFIWNEKLFF
>16|TRBV27|TRBJ1-5|NA|NA
TGTGCCAGCAGTTCCGTCGCCGGGATGGGCAATCAGCCCCAGCATTTT
CASSSVAGMGNQPQHF
>12|TRBV4-1|TRBJ2-3|NA|NA
TGCGCCAGCAGCCTTACGACAGATACGCAGTATTTT
CASSLTTDTQYF
>14|TRBV5-1|TRBJ1-2|NA|NA
TGCGCCAGCAGCTTGGATCCAGGGACTAGCGGCTACACCTTC
CASSLDPGTSGYTF
>15|TRBV27|TRBJ1-2|NA|NA
TGTACCAGCAGTCCGCGAGACAGGTCTAACTATGGCTACACCTTC
CTSSPRDRSNYGYTF
>14|TRBV27|TRBJ1-1|NA|NA
TGTGCCAGCAGTTTAGACCAGAGGGGCACTGAAGCTTTCTTT
CASSLDQRGTEAFF
>16|TRBV7-3|TRBJ2-1|NA|NA
TGTGCCAGCAGCCGCACAGGGCCCAGCTCCTACAATGAGCAGTTCTTC
CASSRTGPSSYNEQFF
>14|TRBV18|TRBJ2-7|NA|NA
TGTGCCAGCTCAGCCCAGACAATATCCTACGAGCAGTACTTC
CASSAQTISYEQYF
>17|TRBV11-2|TRBJ2-1|NA|NA
TGTGCCAGCAGCCAGAGGGGGTCGGGAAGCTCCTACAATGAGCAGTTCTTC
CASSQRGSGSSYNEQFF
>14|TRBV6-6|TRBJ2-5|NA|NA
TGTGCCAGCAGTCCACTCGGCAGGGGAGAGACCCAGTACTTC
CASSPLGRGETQYF
>19|TRBV28|TRBJ2-2|NA|TRBD2
TGTGCCAGCAGTCCGCCCCCCGGGACTAGCGGGTCGAACACCGGGGAGCTGTTTTTT
CASSPPPGTSGSNTGELFF
>14|TRBV6-1|TRBJ1-2|NA|NA
TGTGCCAGCAGCGCGGACGGGCAAAACTATGGCTACACCTTC
CASSADGQNYGYTF
>11|TRBV20-1|TRBJ1-1|NA|NA
TGCAGTGCTAGCGGGGCGGCTGAAGCTTTCTTT
CSASGAAEAFF
>13|TRBV5-6|TRBJ1-1|NA|NA
TGTGCCAGCAGCCAGGGGTTGAACACTGAAGCTTTCTTT
CASSQGLNTEAFF
>17|TRBV10-3|TRBJ1-4|NA|NA
TGTGCCATCAGTCCTCGACAGGCCCTAGGGACTAATGAAAAACTGTTTTTT
CAISPRQALGTNEKLFF
>15|TRBV2|TRBJ2-7|NA|NA
TGTGCCAGCACTCTTGACGGGGGAAGCTCCTACGAGCAGTACTTC
CASTLDGGSSYEQYF
>13|TRBV6-6|TRBJ1-1|NA|NA
TGTGCCAGCAGCCTGGACGGGTACACTGAAGCTTTCTTT
CASSLDGYTEAFF
>18|TRBV5-6|TRBJ2-5|NA|TRBD2
TGTGCCAGCAGCTTGTTAGGGCTAGCGGGACGAGGCGGGGAGACCCAGTACTTC
CASSLLGLAGRGGETQYF
>15|TRBV13|TRBJ1-5|NA|NA
TGTGCCAGCACCCTAGGAGGGAATAGCAATCAGCCCCAGCATTTT
CASTLGGNSNQPQHF
>14|TRBV6-5|TRBJ1-2|NA|TRBD1
TGTGCCAGCAGTTATGATGACAGGGGGCTTGGCTACACCTTC
CASSYDDRGLGYTF
>15|TRBV4-1|TRBJ1-5|NA|TRBD1
TGCGCCAGCAGCCAGCTATACAGGGGGCATCAGCCCCAGCATTTT
CASSQLYRGHQPQHF
>14|TRBV5-1|TRBJ2-7|NA|NA
TGCGCCAGCCGCCCCTCGGCAGGAAGCTACGAGCAGTACTTC
CASRPSAGSYEQYF
>11|TRBV25-1|TRBJ1-1|few|NA
TGTGCCAGCAGACGTGGCACTGAAGCTTTCTTT
CASRRGTEAFF
>16|TRBV5-1|TRBJ2-3|NA|NA
TGCGCCAGCAGCCAATCTTGGGGGGGCCTAACAGATACGCAGTATTTT
CASSQSWGGLTDTQYF
>12|TRBV6-5|TRBJ1-2|NA|NA
TGTGCCAGCAGTTACGGGACATATGGCTACACCTTC
CASSYGTYGYTF
>17|TRBV10-3|TRBJ1-1|once|NA
TGTGCCATCAGTGACAGGTTGCTTCCCAGCGATAACACTGAAGCTTTCTTT
CAISDRLLPSDNTEAFF
>13|TRBV10-3|TRBJ1-2|NA|NA
TGTGCCTCGGAGGGCGTACCACGCTATGGCTACACCTTC
CASEGVPRYGYTF
>15|TRBV5-1|TRBJ2-6|NA|TRBD1
TGCGCCAGCAGCCCGACAGGGGGCGCCGCTGGAGTCCTGACTTTC
CASSPTGGAAGVLTF
>13|TRBV5-1|TRBJ2-5|NA|NA
TGCGCCAGCAGCCCTGGACTTGGCGAGACCCAGTACTTC
CASSPGLGETQYF
>15|TRBV15|TRBJ2-1|NA|TRBD2
TGTGCCACCAGCGGACTAGCGGGGGGCCACAATGAGCAGTTCTTC
CATSGLAGGHNEQFF
>15|TRBV2|TRBJ2-3|NA|NA
TGTGCCAGCAGTGGAACAGGCCGGGGAACAGATACGCAGTATTTT
CASSGTGRGTDTQYF
>12|TRBV14|TRBJ2-4|NA|NA
TGTGCCAGCAGCCAAGATCGCCGGACTCAGTACTTC
CASSQDRRTQYF
>15|TRBV7-2|TRBJ2-7|once|NA
TGTGCCAGCAGCCCCGGAGGAAGTACGTCTTACGAGCAGTACTTC
CASSPGGSTSYEQYF
>15|TRBV14|TRBJ1-2|NA|NA
TGTGCCAGCAGCCAAGATCTTCAACCCATTCGGGGCTACACCTTC
CASSQDLQPIRGYTF
>14|TRBV7-2|TRBJ1-5|NA|TRBD1
TGTGCCAGCAGCTCACGACAGGGATTCCAGCCCCAGCATTTT
CASSSRQGFQPQHF
>12|TRBV10-3|TRBJ2-3|NA|NA
TGTGCCAGCAGTTACTCAGCAGATACGCAGTATTTT
CASSYSADTQYF
>14|TRBV5-1|TRBJ2-2|NA|NA
TGCGCCAGCAGCTTGAGGCAAAACACCGGGAAGCTGTTTTTT
CASSLRQNTGKLFF
>13|TRBV5-1|TRBJ2-7|once|NA
TGCGCCAGCAGCTATGACAGCTCCTACGAGCAGTACTTC
CASSYDSSYEQYF
>15|TRBV19|TRBJ1-6|NA|NA
TGTGCCAGTAGTACTCGACAGTTATATAATTCACCCCTCCACTTT
CASSTRQLYNSPLHF
>15|TRBV2|TRBJ2-7|NA|TRBD1
TGTGCCAGCCCTTTTCCGGGACAGGGATCCTACGAGCAGTACTTC
CASPFPGQGSYEQYF
>14|TRBV7-9|TRBJ1-2|NA|TRBD1
TGTGCCAGCAGCCCCGGACAGGGGGATTATGGCTACACCTTC
CASSPGQGDYGYTF
>15|TRBV5-4|TRBJ1-6|NA|TRBD1
TGTGCCAGCAGCTTGGATGGGACAGCGGGTTCACCCCTCCACTTT
CASSLDGTAGSPLHF
>12|TRBV7-9|TRBJ2-7|NA|NA
TGTGCCAGCAGCTCAGGAGCGCCTGAGCAGTACTTC
CASSSGAPEQYF
>14|TRBV15|TRBJ2-5|NA|NA
TGTGCCACCAGCTTACCGGCCCTCCAAGAGACCCAGTACTTC
CATSLPALQETQYF
>16|TRBV11-1|TRBJ2-7|NA|NA
TGTGCCAGCAGCTTCGTAGGGGGGTTAAGCTCCTACGAGCAGTACTTC
CASSFVGGLSSYEQYF
>14|TRBV7-9|TRBJ2-7|NA|NA
TGTGCCAGCAGCCATATAGTAAAGGCCTACGAGCAGTACTTC
CASSHIVKAYEQYF
>15|TRBV5-1|TRBJ1-2|NA|TRBD1
TGCGCCAGCAGCTCTGGCCCCGACAGGGTAAATGGCTACACCTTC
CASSSGPDRVNGYTF